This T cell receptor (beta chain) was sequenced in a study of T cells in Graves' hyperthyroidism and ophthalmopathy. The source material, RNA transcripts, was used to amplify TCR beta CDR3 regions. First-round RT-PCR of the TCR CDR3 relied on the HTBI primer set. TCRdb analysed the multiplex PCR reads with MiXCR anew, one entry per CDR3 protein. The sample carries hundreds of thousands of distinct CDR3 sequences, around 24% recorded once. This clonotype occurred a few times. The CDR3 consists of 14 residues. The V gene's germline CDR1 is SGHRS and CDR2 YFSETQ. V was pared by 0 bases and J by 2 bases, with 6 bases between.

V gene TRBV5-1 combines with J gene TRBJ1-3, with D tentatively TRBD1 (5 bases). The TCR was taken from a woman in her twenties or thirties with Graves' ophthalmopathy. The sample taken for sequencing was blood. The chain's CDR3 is CASSLGRAGNTIYF. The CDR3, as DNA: TGCGCCAGCAGCTTGGGCAGGGCTGGAAACACCATATATTTT.